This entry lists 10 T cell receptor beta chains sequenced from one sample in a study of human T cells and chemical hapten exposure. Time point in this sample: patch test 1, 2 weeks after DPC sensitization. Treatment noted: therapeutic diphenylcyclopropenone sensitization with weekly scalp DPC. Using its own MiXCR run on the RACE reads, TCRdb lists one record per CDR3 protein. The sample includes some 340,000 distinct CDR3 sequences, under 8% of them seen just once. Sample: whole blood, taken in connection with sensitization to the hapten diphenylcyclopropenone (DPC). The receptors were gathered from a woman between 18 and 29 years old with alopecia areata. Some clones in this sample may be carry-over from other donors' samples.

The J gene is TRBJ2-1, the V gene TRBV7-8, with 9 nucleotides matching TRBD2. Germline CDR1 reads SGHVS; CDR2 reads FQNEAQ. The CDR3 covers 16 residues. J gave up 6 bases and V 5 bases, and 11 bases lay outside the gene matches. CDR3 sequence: CASSTRPGSGGNEQFF. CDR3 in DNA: TGTGCCAGCAGCACCCGGCCCGGTAGCGGGGGCAATGAGCAGTTCTTC.

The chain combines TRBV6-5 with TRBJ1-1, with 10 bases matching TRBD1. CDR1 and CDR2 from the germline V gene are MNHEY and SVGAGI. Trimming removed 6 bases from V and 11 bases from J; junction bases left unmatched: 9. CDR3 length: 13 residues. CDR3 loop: CASRDRGRLGAFF. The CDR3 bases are TGTGCCAGCAGAGACAGGGGGCGATTAGGGGCTTTCTTT.

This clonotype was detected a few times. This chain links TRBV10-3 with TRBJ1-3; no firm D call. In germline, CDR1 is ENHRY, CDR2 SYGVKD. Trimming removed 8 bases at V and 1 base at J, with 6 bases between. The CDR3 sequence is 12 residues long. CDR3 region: CAILQSGNTIYF. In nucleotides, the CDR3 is TGTGCCATCTTACAGTCTGGAAACACCATATATTTT.

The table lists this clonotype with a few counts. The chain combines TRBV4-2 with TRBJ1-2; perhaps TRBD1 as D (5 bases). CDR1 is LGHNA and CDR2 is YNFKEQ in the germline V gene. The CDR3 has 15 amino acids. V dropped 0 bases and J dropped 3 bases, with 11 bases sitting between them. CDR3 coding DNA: TGTGCCAGCAGCCAAGATCAGGGCAGGCACTATGGCTACACCTTC. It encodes CASSQDQGRHYGYTF.

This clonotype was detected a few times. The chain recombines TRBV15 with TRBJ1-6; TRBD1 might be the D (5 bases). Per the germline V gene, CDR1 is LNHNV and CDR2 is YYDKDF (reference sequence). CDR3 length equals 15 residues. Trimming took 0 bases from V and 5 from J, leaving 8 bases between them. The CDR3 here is CATSRDGGDNSPLHF. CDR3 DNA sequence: TGTGCCACCAGCAGAGATGGGGGGGATAATTCACCCCTCCACTTT.

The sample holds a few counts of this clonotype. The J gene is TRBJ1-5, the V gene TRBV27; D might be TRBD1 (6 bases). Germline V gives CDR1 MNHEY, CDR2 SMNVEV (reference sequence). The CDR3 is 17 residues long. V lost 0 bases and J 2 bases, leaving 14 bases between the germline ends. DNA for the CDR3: TGTGCCAGCAGTTTATCGGTCACAGGGTTCGGCAATCAGCCCCAGCATTTT. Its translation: CASSLSVTGFGNQPQHF.

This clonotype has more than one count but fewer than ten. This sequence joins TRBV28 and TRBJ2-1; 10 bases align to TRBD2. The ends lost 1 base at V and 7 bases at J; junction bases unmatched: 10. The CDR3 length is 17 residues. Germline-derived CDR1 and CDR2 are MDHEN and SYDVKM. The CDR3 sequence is CASSLFGPGLASNEQFF. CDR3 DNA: TGTGCCAGCAGTTTATTCGGCCCGGGACTAGCGTCGAATGAGCAGTTCTTC.

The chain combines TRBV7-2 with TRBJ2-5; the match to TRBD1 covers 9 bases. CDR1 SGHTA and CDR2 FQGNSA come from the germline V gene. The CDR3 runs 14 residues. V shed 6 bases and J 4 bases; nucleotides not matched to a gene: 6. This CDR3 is CASRNRDRAETQYF. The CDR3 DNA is TGTGCCAGCAGGAACCGGGACAGGGCAGAGACCCAGTACTTC.

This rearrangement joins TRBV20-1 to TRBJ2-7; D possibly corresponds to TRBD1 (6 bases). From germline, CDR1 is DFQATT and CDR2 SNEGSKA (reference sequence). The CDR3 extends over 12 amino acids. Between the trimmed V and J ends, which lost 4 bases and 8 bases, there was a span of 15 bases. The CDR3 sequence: CSATEDQGKQYF. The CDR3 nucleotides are TGCAGTGCTACTGAAGACCAGGGGAAGCAGTACTTC.

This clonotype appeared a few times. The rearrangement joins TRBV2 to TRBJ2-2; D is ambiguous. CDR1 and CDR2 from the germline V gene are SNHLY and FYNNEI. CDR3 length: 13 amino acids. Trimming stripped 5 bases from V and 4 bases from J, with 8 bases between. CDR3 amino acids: CASSPEFTGELFF. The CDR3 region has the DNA TGTGCCAGCAGTCCCGAATTCACCGGGGAGCTGTTTTTT.